A selection of T cell receptor beta chains follows, all from one sample in a study of identical twins. TCRdb used MiXCR to reprocess the 5' RACE reads, holding one entry per CDR3 protein. The sample has about 470,000 distinct CDR3 sequences; approximately 24% are singletons. This sample was shared with a second study, whose subject was T cells expressing NK-cell markers.

Material for sequencing was CD4+ T cells sorted from blood. These receptors were collected from a woman between 18 and 29 years old in good health. The CDR3 runs from the conserved cysteine through the conserved F or W. A D gene is named only where the DNA matches it firmly. The size of a clone is reported for some rows only, either as once, few or many, or as a class for expanded clones.

d_gene: TRBD2; abundance: .; j_gene: TRBJ2-5; v_gene: TRBV18; CDR3aa: CASSPRGETPMETQYF; CDR3nt: TGTGCCAGCTCACCCCGGGGGGAAACCCCTATGGAGACCCAGTACTTC
d_gene: .; abundance: .; j_gene: TRBJ2-3; v_gene: TRBV11-2; CDR3aa: CASSPADRILTDTQYF; CDR3nt: TGTGCCAGCAGCCCCGCCGACAGAATTCTCACAGATACGCAGTATTTT
d_gene: TRBD1; abundance: .; j_gene: TRBJ2-3; v_gene: TRBV9; CDR3aa: CASSVKGQTDTQYF; CDR3nt: TGTGCCAGCAGCGTAAAGGGACAGACAGATACGCAGTATTTT
d_gene: .; abundance: few; j_gene: TRBJ2-7; v_gene: TRBV7-2; CDR3aa: CASSWDGVEQYF; CDR3nt: TGTGCCAGCAGCTGGGACGGTGTTGAGCAGTACTTC
d_gene: .; abundance: .; j_gene: TRBJ2-1; v_gene: TRBV15; CDR3aa: CATSPRGNNELFF; CDR3nt: TGTGCCACCTCTCCGAGGGGAAACAATGAGCTGTTCTTC
d_gene: .; abundance: .; j_gene: TRBJ2-3; v_gene: TRBV3-1; CDR3aa: CASSTLQGGATDTQYF; CDR3nt: TGTGCCAGCAGCACCCTACAGGGTGGGGCGACAGATACGCAGTATTTT
d_gene: .; abundance: .; j_gene: TRBJ2-7; v_gene: TRBV7-2; CDR3aa: CASSLVSSGGTRYEQYF; CDR3nt: TGTGCCAGCAGCTTAGTCAGTAGCGGAGGCACTAGGTACGAGCAGTACTTC
d_gene: .; abundance: few; j_gene: TRBJ2-5; v_gene: TRBV5-5; CDR3aa: CASFRDTQETQYF; CDR3nt: TGTGCCAGCTTCCGGGACACGCAAGAGACCCAGTACTTC
d_gene: .; abundance: few; j_gene: TRBJ1-2; v_gene: TRBV2; CDR3aa: CASNTRGIRHYGYTF; CDR3nt: TGTGCCAGCAACACAAGGGGTATTCGTCACTATGGCTACACCTTC
d_gene: TRBD2; abundance: .; j_gene: TRBJ2-3; v_gene: TRBV20-1; CDR3aa: CSGVAGGTQYF; CDR3nt: TGCAGTGGCGTAGCGGGGGGTACGCAGTATTTT
d_gene: TRBD1; abundance: few; j_gene: TRBJ2-5; v_gene: TRBV14; CDR3aa: CASRTGGEETQYF; CDR3nt: TGTGCCAGCAGGACAGGGGGCGAGGAGACCCAGTACTTC
d_gene: .; abundance: .; j_gene: TRBJ2-1; v_gene: TRBV7-9; CDR3aa: CASSSLINEQFF; CDR3nt: TGTGCCAGCAGCTCCCTTATCAATGAGCAGTTCTTC
d_gene: .; abundance: few; j_gene: TRBJ1-2; v_gene: TRBV4-1; CDR3aa: CASSQEWLGSYGYTF; CDR3nt: TGCGCCAGCAGCCAAGAGTGGCTGGGTTCCTATGGCTACACCTTC
d_gene: .; abundance: few; j_gene: TRBJ2-5; v_gene: TRBV5-1; CDR3aa: CASSTGVADYQETQYF; CDR3nt: TGCGCCAGCAGCACCGGGGTAGCGGATTACCAAGAGACCCAGTACTTC
d_gene: .; abundance: .; j_gene: TRBJ2-7; v_gene: TRBV7-9; CDR3aa: CASSLSYQQYF; CDR3nt: TGTGCCAGCAGCCTTTCTTACCAGCAGTACTTC
d_gene: TRBD1; abundance: many; j_gene: TRBJ1-1; v_gene: TRBV4-1; CDR3aa: CASSQGGNRGIPEAFF; CDR3nt: TGCGCCAGCAGCCAAGGGGGCAACAGGGGTATTCCTGAAGCTTTCTTT
d_gene: .; abundance: .; j_gene: TRBJ1-2; v_gene: TRBV10-3; CDR3aa: CASYGQGDYGYTF; CDR3nt: TGTGCCTCCTACGGGCAGGGCGACTATGGCTACACCTTC
d_gene: .; abundance: few; j_gene: TRBJ1-1; v_gene: TRBV19; CDR3aa: CASRSTVWVRFNTEAFF; CDR3nt: TGTGCCAGTAGATCAACGGTATGGGTGAGATTTAACACTGAAGCTTTCTTT
d_gene: .; abundance: few; j_gene: TRBJ2-3; v_gene: TRBV4-3; CDR3aa: CASSQDEEDTQYF; CDR3nt: TGCGCCAGCAGCCAAGATGAGGAGGATACGCAGTATTTT
d_gene: .; abundance: few; j_gene: TRBJ2-2; v_gene: TRBV6-5; CDR3aa: CALRANTGELFF; CDR3nt: TGTGCCTTAAGGGCGAACACCGGGGAGCTGTTTTTT
d_gene: .; abundance: .; j_gene: TRBJ2-5; v_gene: TRBV10-2; CDR3aa: CASSANRGRGRSETQYF; CDR3nt: TGCGCCAGCAGTGCCAACCGGGGCCGAGGGAGGTCGGAGACCCAGTACTTC
d_gene: .; abundance: many; j_gene: TRBJ2-2; v_gene: TRBV6-2/TRBV6-3; CDR3aa: CASSLSEAGELFF; CDR3nt: TGTGCCAGCAGTCTCTCCGAGGCCGGGGAGCTGTTTTTT
d_gene: TRBD1; abundance: few; j_gene: TRBJ1-6; v_gene: TRBV20-1; CDR3aa: CSAMNAGGSPLHF; CDR3nt: TGCAGTGCTATGAACGCAGGGGGTTCACCCCTCCACTTT
d_gene: TRBD1; abundance: .; j_gene: TRBJ2-7; v_gene: TRBV6-2/TRBV6-3; CDR3aa: CASRRRRLWDREHEQYF; CDR3nt: TGTGCCAGCAGACGACGTCGACTGTGGGACAGGGAGCACGAGCAGTACTTC
d_gene: TRBD2; abundance: .; j_gene: TRBJ2-3; v_gene: TRBV7-2; CDR3aa: CASSFGGSEGTDTQYF; CDR3nt: TGTGCCAGCAGCTTTGGCGGGAGCGAGGGCACAGATACGCAGTATTTT
d_gene: TRBD1; abundance: .; j_gene: TRBJ1-2; v_gene: TRBV6-5; CDR3aa: CATRDRGDGYTF; CDR3nt: TGTGCCACCCGGGACAGGGGAGATGGCTACACCTTC
d_gene: TRBD1; abundance: .; j_gene: TRBJ2-7; v_gene: TRBV20-1; CDR3aa: CSASQTGTGTNEQYF; CDR3nt: TGCAGTGCTTCTCAAACCGGGACAGGGACGAACGAGCAGTACTTC
d_gene: TRBD1; abundance: few; j_gene: TRBJ2-1; v_gene: TRBV4-3; CDR3aa: CASSQEGWTGTAYNEQFF; CDR3nt: TGCGCCAGCAGCCAAGAAGGTTGGACGGGGACAGCCTACAATGAGCAGTTCTTC
d_gene: TRBD2; abundance: .; j_gene: TRBJ2-3; v_gene: TRBV28; CDR3aa: CASSLRGGEGTDTQYF; CDR3nt: TGTGCCAGCAGTTTACGGGGGGGAGAAGGCACAGATACGCAGTATTTT
d_gene: TRBD1; abundance: .; j_gene: TRBJ2-2; v_gene: TRBV6-2/TRBV6-3; CDR3aa: CASSSRDRYTGELFF; CDR3nt: TGTGCCAGCAGTTCCCGGGACAGGTACACCGGGGAGCTGTTTTTT
d_gene: TRBD2; abundance: .; j_gene: TRBJ2-3; v_gene: TRBV29-1; CDR3aa: CSVGPGLAGGLGTDTQYF; CDR3nt: TGCAGCGTTGGTCCGGGACTAGCGGGGGGGCTAGGCACAGATACGCAGTATTTT
d_gene: .; abundance: .; j_gene: TRBJ1-1; v_gene: TRBV6-5; CDR3aa: CASSYSAGVKGFF; CDR3nt: TGTGCCAGCAGTTACTCGGCAGGGGTAAAGGGTTTCTTT
d_gene: TRBD2; abundance: few; j_gene: TRBJ2-3; v_gene: TRBV20-1; CDR3aa: CSALAGSTDTQYF; CDR3nt: TGCAGTGCTCTAGCGGGAAGCACAGATACGCAGTATTTT
d_gene: TRBD2; abundance: .; j_gene: TRBJ2-1; v_gene: TRBV6-5; CDR3aa: CASSYFPGRGTNEQFF; CDR3nt: TGTGCCAGCAGTTACTTCCCCGGGAGGGGGACCAATGAGCAGTTCTTC
d_gene: .; abundance: .; j_gene: TRBJ1-1; v_gene: TRBV20-1; CDR3aa: CSASPGVTEAFF; CDR3nt: TGCAGTGCTAGCCCAGGGGTCACTGAAGCTTTCTTT
d_gene: .; abundance: few; j_gene: TRBJ2-3; v_gene: TRBV7-2; CDR3aa: CASSLVGWGTDTQYF; CDR3nt: TGTGCCAGCAGCTTAGTAGGGTGGGGGACAGATACGCAGTATTTT
d_gene: .; abundance: few; j_gene: TRBJ2-1; v_gene: TRBV6-1; CDR3aa: CASSESRTHSGEQFF; CDR3nt: TGTGCCAGCAGTGAATCCAGAACCCATTCAGGAGAGCAGTTCTTC
d_gene: .; abundance: .; j_gene: TRBJ1-6; v_gene: TRBV2; CDR3aa: CASSERYLDSPLHF; CDR3nt: TGTGCCAGCAGCGAGAGGTATCTAGATTCACCCCTCCACTTT
d_gene: .; abundance: few; j_gene: TRBJ1-5; v_gene: TRBV6-5; CDR3aa: CASGLDQPQHF; CDR3nt: TGTGCCAGCGGATTAGATCAGCCCCAGCATTTT
d_gene: TRBD2; abundance: .; j_gene: TRBJ2-1; v_gene: TRBV27; CDR3aa: CASSLPSVAGGPWEQFF; CDR3nt: TGTGCCAGCAGTTTACCGTCGGTAGCGGGAGGGCCTTGGGAGCAGTTCTTC
d_gene: .; abundance: .; j_gene: TRBJ2-3; v_gene: TRBV24-1; CDR3aa: CATVGGYADTQYF; CDR3nt: TGTGCCACCGTGGGTGGGTATGCAGATACGCAGTATTTT
d_gene: TRBD2; abundance: few; j_gene: TRBJ2-1; v_gene: TRBV5-1; CDR3aa: CASSLDRRLAAHNEQFF; CDR3nt: TGCGCCAGCAGCTTGGATCGTCGCCTAGCGGCTCACAATGAGCAGTTCTTC
d_gene: .; abundance: few; j_gene: TRBJ2-5; v_gene: TRBV29-1; CDR3aa: CSTTTAKETQYF; CDR3nt: TGCAGCACGACGACAGCCAAAGAGACCCAGTACTTC
d_gene: .; abundance: few; j_gene: TRBJ2-1; v_gene: TRBV29-1; CDR3aa: CSVGVSIYNEQFF; CDR3nt: TGCAGCGTCGGGGTTAGTATCTACAATGAGCAGTTCTTC
d_gene: .; abundance: .; j_gene: TRBJ1-2; v_gene: TRBV5-6; CDR3aa: CASSLAPGKYYGYTF; CDR3nt: TGTGCCAGCAGCTTGGCTCCAGGGAAATACTATGGCTACACCTTC
d_gene: .; abundance: .; j_gene: TRBJ2-2; v_gene: TRBV29-1; CDR3aa: CSGGQWGTGELFF; CDR3nt: TGCAGCGGGGGACAATGGGGCACCGGGGAGCTGTTTTTT